This T cell receptor (beta chain) originates from a study of blood T cell repertoires in COVID-19. Background on the study: Acute and convalescent COVID-19 specimens originated in the United States, Italy and Spain. T cells, B-cell-depleted T cells, or PBMCs provided the cDNA or gDNA that served as material.

Authors' analysis steps: Nucleated cell number was recorded as an estimate derived from reference gene primer amplification. Profiling relied on immunoSEQ multiplex PCR, and the TCRdb table lists in-frame clones only, not all of them. From that table come the V and J calls and clone size; the DNA was used to work out D and trimming. Of 150,000 to 200,000 clones detected, roughly 90% appear once; the ten largest clones hold over 15%. Germline V CDR1 and CDR2: LNHNV, YYDKDF (reference sequence). The CDR3 extends over 16 amino acids. The V gene end was trimmed by 1 base and the J gene end by 3 bases; junction bases not matched to a gene: 5.

This rearrangement joins TRBV15 to TRBJ1-5, with 8 bases matching TRBD1. This TCR was recovered from a man aged 55 to 70 with active or convalescent COVID-19. Sample: peripheral blood. In DNA form, the CDR3 reads TGTGCCACCAGCAGAGGTGGGGACAGGTTCAATCAGCCCCAGCATTTT. It yields the protein CATSRGGDRFNQPQHF.